This paragraph reports one T cell receptor beta chain. Its antigen is unknown. This CDR3 has 13 amino acids. CDR1 and CDR2 from the germline V gene are SGHDN and FVKESK. V was shortened by 0 bases and J by 9 bases, with 9 bases between the two germline ends. Amplification used 60 Vbeta primers and 13 Jbeta primers. Measured with immunoSEQ multiplex PCR; TCRdb has only the in-frame clones, and not every one. This table has 110,000 or so clones, over 75% appearing once. This entry comes from a study of cytomegalovirus exposure and HLA in healthy donors. Study results and caveats: The study labeled 180 or so TCR beta chains cytomegalovirus-associated.

This chain connects TRBV14 to TRBJ2-1, with D possibly matching TRBD2 (6 bases). The source of this sequence is a woman aged 18-29 years in good health and CMV-seronegative. The sample comprised PBMCs. As DNA, the CDR3 is TGTGCCAGCAGCCAAGATGGGGGGAGTGAGCAGTTCTTC. Its translation: CASSQDGGSEQFF.